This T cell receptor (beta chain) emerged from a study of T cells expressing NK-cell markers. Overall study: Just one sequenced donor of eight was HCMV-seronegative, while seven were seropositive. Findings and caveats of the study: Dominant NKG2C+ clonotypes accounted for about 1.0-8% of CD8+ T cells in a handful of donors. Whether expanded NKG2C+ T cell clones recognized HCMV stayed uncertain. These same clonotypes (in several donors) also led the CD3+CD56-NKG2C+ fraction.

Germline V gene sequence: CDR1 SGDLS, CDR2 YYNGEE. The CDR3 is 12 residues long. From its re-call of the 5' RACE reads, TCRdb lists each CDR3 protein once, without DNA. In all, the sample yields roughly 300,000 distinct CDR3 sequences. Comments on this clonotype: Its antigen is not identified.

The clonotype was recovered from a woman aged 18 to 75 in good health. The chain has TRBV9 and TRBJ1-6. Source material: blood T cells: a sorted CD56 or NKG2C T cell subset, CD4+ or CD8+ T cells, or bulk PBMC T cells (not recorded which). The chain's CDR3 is CASGDNNSPLHF.